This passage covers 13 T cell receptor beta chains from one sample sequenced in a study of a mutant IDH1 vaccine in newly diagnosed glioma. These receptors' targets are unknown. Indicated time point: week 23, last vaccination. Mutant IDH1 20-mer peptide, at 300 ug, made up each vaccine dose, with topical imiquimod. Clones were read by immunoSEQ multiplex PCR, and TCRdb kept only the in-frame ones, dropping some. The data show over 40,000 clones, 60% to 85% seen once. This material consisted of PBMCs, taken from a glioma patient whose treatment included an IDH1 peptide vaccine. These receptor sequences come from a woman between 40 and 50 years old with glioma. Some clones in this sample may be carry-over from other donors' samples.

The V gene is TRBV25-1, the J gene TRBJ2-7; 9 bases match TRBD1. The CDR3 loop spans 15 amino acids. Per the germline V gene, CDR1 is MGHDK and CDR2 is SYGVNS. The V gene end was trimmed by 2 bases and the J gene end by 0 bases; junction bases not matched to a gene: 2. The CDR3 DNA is TGTGCCAGCAGTGAAGGACAGGGGATCTCCTACGAGCAGTACTTC. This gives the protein CASSEGQGISYEQYF.

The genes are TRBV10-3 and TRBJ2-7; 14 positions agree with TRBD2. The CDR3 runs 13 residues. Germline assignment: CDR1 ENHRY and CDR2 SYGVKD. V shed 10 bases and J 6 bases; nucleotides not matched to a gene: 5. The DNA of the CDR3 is TGTGCCACCCAGGGACTAGCGGGAGTCGAGCAGTACTTC. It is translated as CATQGLAGVEQYF.

The CDR3 loop reads CASSQRTGEFYNSPLHF. CDR3 bases: TGTGCCAGCAGCCAGAGGACAGGGGAATTCTATAATTCACCCCTCCACTTT. The chain combines TRBV7-2 with TRBJ1-6, with 9 positions matching TRBD1. The trim removed 5 bases at V and 3 bases at J, leaving 8 bases unmatched. Germline V CDR1 and CDR2: SGHTA, FQGNSA. The CDR3 is 17 residues long.

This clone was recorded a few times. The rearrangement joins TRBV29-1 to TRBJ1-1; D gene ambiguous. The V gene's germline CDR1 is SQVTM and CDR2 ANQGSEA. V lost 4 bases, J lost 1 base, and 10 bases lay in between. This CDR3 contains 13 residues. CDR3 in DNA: TGCAGCGTTGGAGACAAAGGGAACACTGAAGCTTTCTTT. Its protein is CSVGDKGNTEAFF.

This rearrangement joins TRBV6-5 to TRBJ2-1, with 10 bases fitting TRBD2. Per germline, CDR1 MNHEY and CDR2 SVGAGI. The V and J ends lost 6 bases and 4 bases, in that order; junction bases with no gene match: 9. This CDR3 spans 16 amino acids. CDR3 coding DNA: TGTGCCAGCAGCTACGACCTAGCGGGGGCTTACAATGAGCAGTTCTTC. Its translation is CASSYDLAGAYNEQFF.

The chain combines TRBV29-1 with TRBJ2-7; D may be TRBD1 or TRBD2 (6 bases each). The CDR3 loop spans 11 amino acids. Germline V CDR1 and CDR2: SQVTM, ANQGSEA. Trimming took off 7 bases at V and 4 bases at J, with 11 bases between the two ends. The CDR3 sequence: CSAEGGYEQYF. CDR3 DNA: TGCAGCGCCGAGGGGGGATACGAGCAGTACTTC.

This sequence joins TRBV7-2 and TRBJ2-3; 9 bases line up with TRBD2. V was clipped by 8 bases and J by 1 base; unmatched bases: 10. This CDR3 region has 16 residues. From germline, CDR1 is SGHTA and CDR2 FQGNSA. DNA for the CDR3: TGTGCCAGCCGCCCGACTAGCGGAGAGGGCACAGATACGCAGTATTTT. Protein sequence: CASRPTSGEGTDTQYF.

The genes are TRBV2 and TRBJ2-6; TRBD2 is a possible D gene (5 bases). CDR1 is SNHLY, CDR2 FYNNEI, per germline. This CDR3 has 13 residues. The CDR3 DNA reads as TGTGCATCAGCGGCCTCTGGGGCCAACGTCCTGACTTTC. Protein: CASAASGANVLTF.

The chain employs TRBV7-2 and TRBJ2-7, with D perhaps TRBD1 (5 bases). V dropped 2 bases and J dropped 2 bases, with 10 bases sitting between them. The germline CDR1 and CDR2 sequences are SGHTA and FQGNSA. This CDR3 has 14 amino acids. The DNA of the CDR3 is TGTGCCAGCAGCTTAAACCAGGGCCCCTACGAGCAGTACTTC. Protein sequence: CASSLNQGPYEQYF.

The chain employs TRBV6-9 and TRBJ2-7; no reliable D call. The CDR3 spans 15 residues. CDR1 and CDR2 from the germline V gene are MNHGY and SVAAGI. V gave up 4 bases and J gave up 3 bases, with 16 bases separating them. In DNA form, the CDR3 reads TGTGCCAGCAGTTCTATAGTCGGCCCTAACTACGAGCAGTACTTC. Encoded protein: CASSSIVGPNYEQYF.

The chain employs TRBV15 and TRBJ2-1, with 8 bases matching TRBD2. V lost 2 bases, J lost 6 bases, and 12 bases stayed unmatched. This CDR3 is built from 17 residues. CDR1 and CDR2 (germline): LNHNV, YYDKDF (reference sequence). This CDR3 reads CATSRPSGTRRSNEQFF. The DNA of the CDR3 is TGTGCCACCAGCAGACCCTCCGGGACTAGGCGGTCCAATGAGCAGTTCTTC.

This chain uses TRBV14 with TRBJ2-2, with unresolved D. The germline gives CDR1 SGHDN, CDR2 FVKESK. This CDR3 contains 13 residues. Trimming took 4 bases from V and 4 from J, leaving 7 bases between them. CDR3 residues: CASSPYFTGELFF. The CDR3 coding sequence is TGTGCCAGCAGCCCGTACTTCACCGGGGAGCTGTTTTTT. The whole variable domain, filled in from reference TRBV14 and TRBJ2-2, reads EAGVTQFPSHSVIEKGQTVTLRCDPISGHDNLYWYRRVMGKEIKFLLHFVKESKQDESGMPNNRFLAERTGGTYSTLKVQPAELEDSGVYFCASSPYFTGELFFGEGSRLTVL.

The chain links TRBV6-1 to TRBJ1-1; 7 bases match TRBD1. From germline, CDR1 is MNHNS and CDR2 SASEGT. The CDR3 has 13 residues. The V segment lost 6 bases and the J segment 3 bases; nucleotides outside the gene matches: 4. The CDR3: CASRTGRDTEAFF. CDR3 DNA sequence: TGTGCCAGCAGGACAGGGAGAGACACTGAAGCTTTCTTT.